Sequencing of this TCR beta chain was carried out in a study of CD8 T cells in Susac syndrome. Whole-study findings and limits: Peak Susac CD8+ clonal expansion occurred in TEMRA cells and active patients. Total CD8+ repertoires held 15 to 20 Susac-specific public clones, while CD8+ TEMRA repertoires held 5 or 6.

On this clonotype itself: Its target is not known.

Reverse transcription used roughly 0.5 to 1 ug RNA and random hexamers. TCRdb reprocessed the immunoSEQ multiplex PCR reads via MiXCR and lists one record per CDR3 protein. The repertoire holds about 84,000 distinct CDR3 sequences, 96% seen once, with about 0.41% in the top ten. The CDR3 length is 18 residues. Germline CDR1 SGHDT, CDR2 YYEEEE. V gave up 2 bases and J gave up 2 bases; unmatched junction bases: 15. The J gene is TRBJ2-7, the V gene TRBV5-6, with 8 bases aligning to TRBD2. This clonotype originated in a human donor with Susac syndrome. What was sequenced was CD8+ T cells from PBMCs. The CDR3 DNA follows: TGTGCCAGCAGCTTTGCCCCCGGGCGGGGGGTAGGAACCTACGAGCAGTACGTC. Its protein is CASSFAPGRGVGTYEQYV.